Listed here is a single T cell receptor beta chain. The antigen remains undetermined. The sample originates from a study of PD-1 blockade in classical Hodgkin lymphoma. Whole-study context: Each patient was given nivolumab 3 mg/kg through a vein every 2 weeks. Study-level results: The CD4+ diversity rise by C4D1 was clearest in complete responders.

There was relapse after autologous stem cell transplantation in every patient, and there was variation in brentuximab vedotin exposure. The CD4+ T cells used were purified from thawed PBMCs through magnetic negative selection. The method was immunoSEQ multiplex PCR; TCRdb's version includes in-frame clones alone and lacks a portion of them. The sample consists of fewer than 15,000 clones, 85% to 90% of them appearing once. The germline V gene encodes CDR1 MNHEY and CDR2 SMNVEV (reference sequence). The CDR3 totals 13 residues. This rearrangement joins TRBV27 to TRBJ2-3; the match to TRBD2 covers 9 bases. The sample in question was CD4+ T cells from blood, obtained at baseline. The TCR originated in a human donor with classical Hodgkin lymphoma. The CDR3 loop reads CAPQRGVSDTQYF. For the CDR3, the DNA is TGTGCTCCGCAGCGGGGGGTATCAGATACGCAGTATTTT.